This T cell receptor (beta chain) was sequenced for a study of cytomegalovirus exposure and HLA in healthy donors. PCR amplification relied on 60 Vbeta primers (plus 13 Jbeta primers). Using immunoSEQ multiplex PCR, the repertoire was profiled, and TCRdb retains in-frame clones only, with some absent. The sample contains under 150,000 clones, roughly 80% of which appear only once. Deletions cut 3 bases from V and 2 bases from J, with 5 bases between. The germline V gene encodes CDR1 SEHNR and CDR2 FQNEAQ (reference sequence). The CDR3 loop spans 12 amino acids. This clone was found once. This TCR derives from a woman aged 40 to 55 in good health and CMV-seronegative. The chain combines TRBV7-9 with TRBJ2-7; D not certain. The sample comprised PBMCs. Here the CDR3 DNA reads TGTGCCAGCAGCTTGAGAGCCTACGAGCAGTACTTC. Translating gives CASSLRAYEQYF.